A selection of T cell receptor beta chains follows, all from one sample in a study of vaccination and CD4 T cells after COVID-19. TCRdb re-called the PCR reads through MiXCR, storing one row per CDR3 protein. Of roughly 2,600 distinct CDR3 sequences listed, roughly 21% are singletons. Which antigens these TCRs recognize remains unknown. The specimen was CD4+ T cells from blood, cultured in vitro. These receptors were collected from a human donor who had recovered from COVID-19. CDR3s include the opening cysteine and the closing phenylalanine or tryptophan. Fields, in order: clone size, J gene, V gene, D gene, CDR3 DNA, CDR3 protein. A D gene is named only where the DNA matches it firmly. The size field is filled for only some rows; it gives once, few, many or a size class.

-	TRBJ1-1	TRBV7-9	TRBD1	TGTGCCAGCAACTTCCCGGGACAGGGGAGAGAGAACACTGAAGCTTTCTTT	CASNFPGQGRENTEAFF
medium-sized	TRBJ1-6	TRBV10-3	-	TGTGCCATCACGCGGGACTTAAGTTCACCCCTCCACTTT	CAITRDLSSPLHF
-	TRBJ1-2	TRBV7-2	-	TGTGCCAGCAGCTTAGACAGCGCTAACTATGGCTACACCTTC	CASSLDSANYGYTF
-	TRBJ2-7	TRBV7-9	-	TGTGCCAGCAGCTCCCCGACAGATTCCTACGAGCAGTACTTC	CASSSPTDSYEQYF
-	TRBJ2-1	TRBV10-3	TRBD2	TGTGCCATCAGGGGACTAGCGGTTGAGCAGTTCTTC	CAIRGLAVEQFF
-	TRBJ2-7	TRBV10-3	TRBD1	TGTGCCATCAGGGGGACAGGGTCGTCGTACGAGCAGTACTTC	CAIRGTGSSYEQYF
-	TRBJ1-3	TRBV2	-	TGTGCCAGCAGTGAGGGCACTGCAAACTCTGGAAACACCATATATTTT	CASSEGTANSGNTIYF
-	TRBJ1-6	TRBV6-5	-	TGTGCCAGCAGTTACTCGATGGGCCGGGTGTCACCCCTCCACTTT	CASSYSMGRVSPLHF
medium-sized	TRBJ2-5	TRBV4-1	-	TGCGCCAGCAGCCGCAGTCAGACCCCAGGCTCCCAAGAGACCCAGTACTTC	CASSRSQTPGSQETQYF
few	TRBJ1-2	TRBV2	-	TGTGCCAGCAGCTCGGGACCGCTAGTTGATGGCTACACCTTC	CASSSGPLVDGYTF
-	TRBJ1-2	TRBV5-4	-	TGTGCCAGCAGCTTGGCCACTCGAGGGGATTATGGCTACACCTTC	CASSLATRGDYGYTF
-	TRBJ2-1	TRBV7-3	-	TGTGCCAGCAGCCTGGACGGCGGCGACTACAATGAGCAGTTCTTC	CASSLDGGDYNEQFF
few	TRBJ1-1	TRBV12-3/TRBV12-4	-	TGTGCCAGCCAGAGACTCCTGAACACTGAAGCTTTCTTT	CASQRLLNTEAFF
few	TRBJ1-1	TRBV19	-	TGTGCCAGTAGCATAAGGGGAAACACTGAAGCTTTCTTT	CASSIRGNTEAFF
-	TRBJ2-2	TRBV10-3	TRBD1	TGTGCCATCAGTGAAGGGACAGGGGGCTCGGGCGGGAAGCTGTTTTTT	CAISEGTGGSGGKLFF
few	TRBJ2-2	TRBV5-1	-	TGCGCCAGCAGCTTCTCCGGCACCGCGAACACCGGGGAGCTGTTTTTT	CASSFSGTANTGELFF
-	TRBJ1-5	TRBV19	TRBD1	TGTGCCAGTAGTATAAGGGCCAGGGGGGCCAATCAGCCCCAGCATTTT	CASSIRARGANQPQHF
few	TRBJ2-6	TRBV15	-	TGTGCCACCAGCACAGCCCAGGGAAACGGGGCCAACGTCCTGACTTTC	CATSTAQGNGANVLTF
-	TRBJ1-1	TRBV30	TRBD1	TGTGCCTGGAGCCGGACAGGGGGTGACACTGAAGCTTTCTTT	CAWSRTGGDTEAFF
-	TRBJ1-5	TRBV2	-	TGTGCCAGCAGTGAGGGGGCGGATCAGCCCCAGCATTTT	CASSEGADQPQHF
once	TRBJ1-4	TRBV2	-	TGTGCCAGCAAAGACGGTCATGAAAAACTGTTTTTT	CASKDGHEKLFF
large	TRBJ2-1	TRBV7-6	-	TGTGCCAGCAGCTTAGATTGGAGTCCGTTTGGGGGCGCGGGGTACAATGAGCAGTTCTTC	CASSLDWSPFGGAGYNEQFF
large	TRBJ1-1	TRBV9	-	TGTGCCAGCAGCCCCCGTGGGGGGAGTGGTTCCCATTGGTCAAAGAACACTGAAGCTTTCTTT	CASSPRGGSGSHWSKNTEAFF
few	TRBJ2-3	TRBV20-1	-	TGCAGTGCGGGGTCTAGCGCAGATACGCAGTATTTT	CSAGSSADTQYF
medium-sized	TRBJ1-2	TRBV6-1	-	TGTGCCAGCTGTCGGGGACCTAGTGGAGACTATGGCTACACCTTC	CASCRGPSGDYGYTF
few	TRBJ1-2	TRBV20-1	-	TGCAGTGCTACAGGGGAAGATGGCTATGGCTACACCTTC	CSATGEDGYGYTF
-	TRBJ2-7	TRBV5-6	TRBD2	TGTGCCAGCAGACAAAATGGACTAGCGGGGGAAGAGCAGTACTTC	CASRQNGLAGEEQYF
few	TRBJ1-5	TRBV5-6	-	TGTGCCAGCAGCTCATTAACGGGTGGCAATCAGCCCCAGCATTTT	CASSSLTGGNQPQHF
-	TRBJ2-3	TRBV2	TRBD1	TGTGCCAGCAGGAAGAATTTGGACAGGGGCACAGATACGCAGTATTTT	CASRKNLDRGTDTQYF
-	TRBJ2-2	TRBV6-1	-	TGTGCCAGCAGTGAAGCGCGGTCCGCCGGGGAGCTGTTTTTT	CASSEARSAGELFF
-	TRBJ1-1	TRBV12-3/TRBV12-4	-	TGTGCCAGCACCAACCTACTGGGGAGCACTGAAGCTTTCTTT	CASTNLLGSTEAFF
-	TRBJ2-3	TRBV19	-	TGTGCCAGTAGTATTGGGAGCACAGATACGCAGTATTTT	CASSIGSTDTQYF
medium-sized	TRBJ2-7	TRBV30	-	TGTGCCTGGGGCCGCTTGGGGGGCCGAAGGCCCTACGAGCAGTACTTC	CAWGRLGGRRPYEQYF
-	TRBJ1-3	TRBV2	-	TGTGCCAGCAGAGGTGTGGGTGGAAACACCATATATTTT	CASRGVGGNTIYF
few	TRBJ1-5	TRBV6-1	-	TGTGCCAGCAGGACCAATAGCAATCAGCCCCAGCATTTT	CASRTNSNQPQHF
few	TRBJ1-6	TRBV7-3	-	TGTGCCAGCAGCTTGGCGGGAAATTCACCCCTCCACTTT	CASSLAGNSPLHF
-	TRBJ2-3	TRBV6-1	TRBD2	TGTGCCAGCAGCGGACTAGTGGGCAACACAGATACGCAGTATTTT	CASSGLVGNTDTQYF
-	TRBJ1-3	TRBV2	-	TGTGCCAGCAGTGAAAATAGGGGCCCCTCTGGAAACACCATATATTTT	CASSENRGPSGNTIYF
-	TRBJ2-5	TRBV25-1	-	TGTGCCAGCGCTCCCCAATTGGGGGCGGGAGAGACCCAGTACTTC	CASAPQLGAGETQYF
-	TRBJ1-2	TRBV12-5	-	TGTGCTAGTGCCCCGGACAGTCTCTATGGCTACACCTTC	CASAPDSLYGYTF
few	TRBJ2-5	TRBV5-1	-	TGCGCCAGCAGCTTGGGTTCAGAGACCCAGTACTTC	CASSLGSETQYF
few	TRBJ2-1	TRBV6-1	-	TGTGCCAGCAGTCACCTGTGGGGGGGCTCGGGGAATGAGCAGTTCTTC	CASSHLWGGSGNEQFF
-	TRBJ1-2	TRBV28	-	TGTGCCAGCACGGATGGAACTAACTATGGCTACACCTTC	CASTDGTNYGYTF
few	TRBJ2-7	TRBV7-2	-	TGTGCCAGCAGATATACAGACGGAAACTACGAGCAGTACTTC	CASRYTDGNYEQYF
-	TRBJ2-5	TRBV18	-	TGTGCCAGCTCACCCGGGCTCCAAGAGACCCAGTACTTC	CASSPGLQETQYF
-	TRBJ1-2	TRBV5-1	-	TGCGCCAGCAGCTTGGATACCCTCAGCTATGGCTACACCTTC	CASSLDTLSYGYTF
few	TRBJ2-3	TRBV11-2	-	TGTGCCAGCAGCTCTCTCCTCACAGATACGCAGTATTTT	CASSSLLTDTQYF
-	TRBJ1-1	TRBV9	-	TGTGCCAGCAGCGTAGTGGACAGCGGTAACACTGAAGCTTTCTTT	CASSVVDSGNTEAFF
medium-sized	TRBJ1-1	TRBV6-1	-	TGTGCCAGCAGGTCAGCAGTGAACACTGAAGCTTTCTTT	CASRSAVNTEAFF
few	TRBJ2-3	TRBV6-1	-	TGTGCCAGCAGTGCCCCGGGTTCCCGAAACCCCACAGATACGCAGTATTTT	CASSAPGSRNPTDTQYF
few	TRBJ2-3	TRBV7-9	-	TGTGCCAGCAGGAGGGACATACACACAGATACGCAGTATTTT	CASRRDIHTDTQYF
few	TRBJ2-7	TRBV20-1	TRBD2	TGCAGTGCTATTAAGCGGGGCGCTCTCTTCGAGCAGTACTTC	CSAIKRGALFEQYF